These 30 T cell receptor beta chains came from one sample sequenced in a study of T cells expressing NK-cell markers. TCRdb reprocessed the 5' RACE reads, keeping one entry per CDR3 protein, no DNA. The sample totals around 470,000 distinct CDR3 sequences; its top ten clones hold over 1.1%. The specimen sequenced was blood T cells: a sorted CD56 or NKG2C T cell subset, CD4+ or CD8+ T cells, or bulk PBMC T cells (not recorded which). The receptors come from a woman aged 45-65 years in good health.

This CDR3 is CSVRGRLNTEAFF. The chain links TRBV29-1 to TRBJ1-1; TCRdb names TRBD1, which stays unverified in the absence of DNA. The CDR3 loop spans 13 amino acids. Germline V gene lookup returns CDR1 SQVTM and CDR2 ANQGSEA.

The chain combines TRBV19 with TRBJ1-5. CDR3 length: 13 amino acids. The V gene's germline CDR1 is LNHDA and CDR2 SQIVND (reference sequence). CDR3 in amino acids: CASSTDLNQPQHF.

This chain connects TRBV29-1 to TRBJ2-1; the D gene TCRdb calls, TRBD2, cannot be checked with no DNA. Per the germline V gene, CDR1 is SQVTM and CDR2 is ANQGSEA. The CDR3 is 15 residues long. The CDR3 spells CSVYGRTSGNNEQFF.

This chain joins TRBV5-1 and TRBJ1-1. CDR3 length: 15 residues. Germline CDR1 is SGHRS and CDR2 is YFSETQ. CDR3 amino acids: CASSLSGPWGTEAFF. The full variable domain, rest sourced from reference TRBV5-1 and TRBJ1-1, is KAGVTQTPRYLIKTRGQQVTLSCSPISGHRSVSWYQQTPGQGLQFLFEYFSETQRNKGNFPGRFSGRQFSNSRSEMNVSTLELGDSALYLCASSLSGPWGTEAFFGQGTRLTVV.

The rearrangement uses TRBV20-1 and TRBJ2-5; TCRdb reports TRBD2, a call that lacks DNA to check it against. Germline CDR1 reads DFQATT; CDR2 reads SNEGSKA (reference sequence). This CDR3 comprises 16 residues. The CDR3: CSAREGAGGYWETQYF.

The V and J genes are TRBV6-5 and TRBJ2-2; TCRdb's assignment of TRBD1 cannot be checked, as there is no DNA. The CDR3 length is 15 residues. Germline V gives CDR1 MNHEY, CDR2 SVGAGI. CDR3 sequence: CASSYFGQNTGELFF.

The chain has TRBV6-5 and TRBJ2-7; TCRdb outputs TRBD1, but without DNA this stays unchecked. This CDR3 spans 15 amino acids. Germline V lookup: CDR1 MNHEY, CDR2 SVGAGI. CDR3 protein: CASSYKWDGPYEQYF.

V and J are TRBV28 and TRBJ2-5. There are 11 residues in the CDR3. The germline V gene has CDR1 MDHEN and CDR2 SYDVKM. The CDR3 here is CASRTRETQYF.

This rearrangement joins TRBV5-1 to TRBJ2-5. The germline V gene has CDR1 SGHRS and CDR2 YFSETQ. The CDR3 covers 13 residues. The CDR3 sequence: CASRDPSGETQYF.

The genes are TRBV6-6 and TRBJ1-1. The CDR3 totals 14 residues. CDR1 MNHNY and CDR2 SVGAGI come from the germline V gene (reference sequence). Here the CDR3 reads CASILSGSHTEAFF.

V is TRBV4-1 and J is TRBJ1-2; TCRdb's assignment of TRBD1 cannot be checked, as there is no DNA. The germline V gene encodes CDR1 MGHRA and CDR2 YSYEKL. The CDR3 contains 13 residues. The CDR3: CASSSIGQGGYTF.

This chain links TRBV20-1 with TRBJ2-1; the D call from TCRdb, TRBD2, cannot be confirmed without DNA. Germline loops: CDR1 DFQATT, CDR2 SNEGSKA (reference sequence). This CDR3 comprises 13 residues. This chain's CDR3 is CSARPRLAGQQFF.

The CDR3 region is CSVAGTILKETQYF. V usage is TRBV29-1 and J usage is TRBJ2-5; with no DNA, the TCRdb D assignment of TRBD2 cannot be verified. The CDR3 runs 14 residues. Germline V gene sequence: CDR1 SQVTM, CDR2 ANQGSEA.

V is TRBV15 and J is TRBJ2-3; TCRdb outputs TRBD2, but without DNA this stays unchecked. Germline lookup yields CDR1 LNHNV and CDR2 YYDKDF (reference sequence). The CDR3 spans 15 residues. CDR3: CATSSVSGTTDTQYF.

The chain recombines TRBV21-1 with TRBJ1-1. TRBV21-1 is a pseudogene segment. CDR3 length equals 14 residues. The chain's CDR3 is CASPITRMNTEAFF.

This chain joins TRBV10-1 and TRBJ2-1; TCRdb lists TRBD2, though no DNA is available to test this call. Germline V gives CDR1 WNHNN, CDR2 SYGVQD (reference sequence). The CDR3 contains 15 residues. The CDR3 protein is CASSELAGVHSEQFF.

This rearrangement joins TRBV20-1 to TRBJ1-6; the D call of TRBD1 rests on TCRdb alone, since no DNA is present to check it. The germline CDR1 and CDR2 sequences are DFQATT and SNEGSKA (reference sequence). The CDR3 is 13 residues long. This CDR3 reads CSARVRQGGPLHF.

The gene calls are TRBV5-1 and TRBJ2-2. The CDR3 spans 16 residues. The germline gives CDR1 SGHRS, CDR2 YFSETQ. The CDR3 region is CASSLGGRANTGELFF. Full variable domain (outside the CDR3, taken from reference TRBV5-1 and TRBJ2-2): KAGVTQTPRYLIKTRGQQVTLSCSPISGHRSVSWYQQTPGQGLQFLFEYFSETQRNKGNFPGRFSGRQFSNSRSEMNVSTLELGDSALYLCASSLGGRANTGELFFGEGSRLTVL.

The chain employs TRBV30 and TRBJ2-3; the D call of TRBD2 rests on TCRdb alone, since no DNA is present to check it. The CDR3 covers 14 residues. In germline, CDR1 is GTSNPN, CDR2 SVGIG (reference sequence). The CDR3 spells CAWKSGRGTDTQYF.

The chain recombines TRBV6-2 or TRBV6-3 with TRBJ2-7. The CDR3 is 13 amino acids. Germline assignment: CDR1 MNHEY and CDR2 SVGEGT. CDR3 amino acids: CASSFHWAYEQYF.

The J gene is TRBJ2-4, the V gene TRBV5-1; TCRdb picks TRBD1, but there is no DNA to check that call. Germline V gives CDR1 SGHRS, CDR2 YFSETQ. This CDR3 has 14 residues. The CDR3 sequence is CASSGGQGLDIQYF.

V usage is TRBV19 and J usage is TRBJ1-5. CDR3 size: 13 residues. The germline CDR1 and CDR2 sequences are LNHDA and SQIVND (reference sequence). The chain's CDR3 is CASSEGGNQPQHF.

The chain joins TRBV12-3 or TRBV12-4 to TRBJ1-5; there is no DNA to check the TCRdb D call of TRBD1. This CDR3 has 16 amino acids. CDR3 protein: CASTLSPRGRNQPQHF.

The CDR3 sequence is CASSLVGTWLANTGELFF. The chain combines TRBV7-2 with TRBJ2-2; TCRdb selects TRBD2, and the lack of DNA leaves this call unchecked. Per germline, CDR1 SGHTA and CDR2 FQGNSA. The CDR3 spans 18 residues.

The chain links TRBV4-1 to TRBJ2-2. The germline gives CDR1 MGHRA, CDR2 YSYEKL. The CDR3 covers 15 residues. CDR3: CASSHDIGNTGELFF.

The rearrangement joins TRBV3-1 to TRBJ2-3. This CDR3 is 14 amino acids long. Germline CDR1 is LGHDT and CDR2 is YNNKEL (reference sequence). This chain's CDR3 is CASSQGLLLDTQYF.

This sequence joins TRBV24-1 and TRBJ2-1; the TCRdb call, TRBD2, lacks DNA for checking. Germline-derived CDR1 and CDR2 are KGHDR and SFDVKD. The CDR3 is 16 amino acids. CDR3 sequence: CATSDLYGGGLEEQFF.

The chain couples TRBV9 to TRBJ2-5; the TRBD1 assignment by TCRdb is unverifiable without DNA. Germline V CDR1 and CDR2: SGDLS, YYNGEE. CDR3 size: 15 residues. Here the CDR3 reads CASSVDGTGGETQYF.

The V gene is TRBV12-3 or TRBV12-4, the J gene TRBJ2-7. CDR3 size: 14 residues. The CDR3 protein is CASSFWRRPYEQYF.

Here the CDR3 reads CASSDTVLVYNEQFF. The J gene is TRBJ2-1, the V gene TRBV6-1; absent DNA, TCRdb's TRBD2 call cannot be checked. This CDR3 has 15 amino acids. Germline V lookup: CDR1 MNHNS, CDR2 SASEGT.